The next 30 T cell receptor beta chains were all read from a single sample in a study of PD-1 blockade in classical Hodgkin lymphoma. TCRdb's copy holds only in-frame clones and misses some; the assay was immunoSEQ multiplex PCR. The table records approximately 60,000 clones, roughly nine tenths of them present only once. Patients all relapsed after autologous stem cell transplantation, and there was variation in brentuximab vedotin exposure. Sequencing used peripheral blood mononuclear cells (PBMCs), obtained at baseline. Every receptor here comes from a human donor with classical Hodgkin lymphoma.

CDR3 loop: CSVEEGQRSSYEQYF. DNA of the CDR3: TGCAGCGTTGAAGAAGGGCAGCGAAGCTCCTACGAGCAGTACTTC. The chain joins TRBV29-1 to TRBJ2-7, with D hard to call. From germline, CDR1 is SQVTM and CDR2 ANQGSEA. This CDR3 contains 15 residues. Trimming shortened V by 0 bases and J by 0 bases, and 12 bases separated the two germline ends.

The chain combines TRBV7-2 with TRBJ2-7, with 15 positions matching TRBD2. CDR1 is SGHTA and CDR2 is FQGNSA in the germline V gene. The CDR3 length is 16 residues. Losses at the gene ends were 7 bases for V and 4 bases for J; bases not matched to a gene: 8. CDR3 DNA sequence: TGTGCCAGCACCGGGACTAGCGGGGGGAGAAGGTACGAGCAGTACTTC. This codes for CASTGTSGGRRYEQYF.

V gene TRBV29-1 combines with J gene TRBJ2-5; no clear D gene. Trimming took 1 base from V and 7 from J, leaving 13 bases between them. CDR1 and CDR2 (germline): SQVTM, ANQGSEA. This CDR3 comprises 13 residues. The CDR3 sequence is CSVEVSQGGTQYF. In DNA, the CDR3 is TGCAGCGTTGAAGTAAGCCAAGGTGGGACCCAGTACTTC.

The V and J genes are TRBV7-2 and TRBJ1-6; D call uncertain. Deletions cut 5 bases from V and 6 bases from J, with 11 bases between. CDR3 length: 14 amino acids. Germline-derived CDR1 and CDR2 are SGHTA and FQGNSA. CDR3 nucleotides: TGTGCCAGCAGCCCCCGGGCCTTTAATTCACCCCTCCACTTT. Translation gives CASSPRAFNSPLHF.

The chain uses TRBV19 and TRBJ1-5, with D unresolved. Germline V gene data show CDR1 as LNHDA and CDR2 as SQIVND (reference sequence). V was cut by 8 bases and J by 7 bases, with 18 bases left in between. The CDR3 consists of 14 residues. The CDR3 loop is CASSETHVSQPQHF. The CDR3 nucleotides read TGTGCCAGTTCGGAGACTCATGTGTCACAGCCCCAGCATTTT.

The chain uses TRBV7-2 and TRBJ2-1, with D uncertain. The germline gives CDR1 SGHTA, CDR2 FQGNSA. This CDR3 has 14 amino acids. Trimming shortened V by 1 base and J by 0 bases, and 4 bases separated the two germline ends. As DNA, the CDR3 is TGTGCCAGCAGCTTAGGGGGCTCCTACAATGAGCAGTTCTTC. It encodes CASSLGGSYNEQFF.

Turning to this clone: Other DNA variants within this sample encode the same CDR3. This chain's CDR3 is CASSLWASGSSYNEQFF. Written as DNA, the CDR3 is TGTGCCAGCAGTTTATGGGCTAGCGGGTCCTCCTACAATGAGCAGTTCTTC. This chain connects TRBV28 to TRBJ2-1; TRBD2 aligns across 8 bases. The CDR3 is 17 residues long. CDR1 MDHEN and CDR2 SYDVKM come from the germline V gene. V dropped 0 bases and J dropped 0; count of bases not matched to a gene: 4.

The V and J genes are TRBV7-8 and TRBJ2-4; the D gene is possibly TRBD1 (5 bases). Trimming cost V 5 bases and J 6 bases, with 11 bases left between them. CDR1 and CDR2 (germline): SGHVS, FQNEAQ. This CDR3 region has 13 residues. CDR3 region: CASSPDRTNIQYF. CDR3 coding DNA: TGTGCCAGCAGCCCTGACAGAACAAACATTCAGTACTTC. Based on the CDR3 plus reference TRBV7-8 and TRBJ2-4, the full variable domain is GAGVSQSPRYKVAKRGQDVALRCDPISGHVSLFWYQQALGQGPEFLTYFQNEAQLDKSGLPSDRFFAERPEGSVSTLKIQRTQQEDSAVYLCASSPDRTNIQYFGAGTRLSVL.

This chain joins TRBV9 and TRBJ2-1; 7 nucleotides agree with TRBD1. Per the germline V gene, CDR1 is SGDLS and CDR2 is YYNGEE. V lost 0 bases, J lost 0 bases, and 6 bases stayed unmatched. This CDR3 has 17 amino acids. This chain's CDR3 is CASSVARAGGSYNEQFF. CDR3 coding DNA: TGTGCCAGCAGCGTAGCTCGGGCAGGGGGCTCCTACAATGAGCAGTTCTTC.

The genes are TRBV5-1 and TRBJ1-1; weak D call: TRBD1 (6 bases). V lost 0 bases, J lost 1 base, and 19 bases lay in between. The CDR3 totals 18 residues. Per germline, CDR1 SGHRS and CDR2 YFSETQ. The CDR3 DNA reads TGCGCCAGCAGCTTGGTTTCTGGTCGGTCCAGGGGGAACACTGAAGCTTTCTTT. Its protein product is CASSLVSGRSRGNTEAFF.

The chain joins TRBV5-6 to TRBJ1-1; the D is unclear. CDR3 size: 17 residues. Germline V gene lookup returns CDR1 SGHDT and CDR2 YYEEEE. The ends were cut back, 0 bases at V and 10 bases at J, with 25 bases in the middle. The CDR3: CASSLDAPREPGGRAFF. DNA for the CDR3: TGTGCCAGCAGCTTGGATGCCCCAAGGGAGCCAGGTGGGAGAGCTTTCTTT.

The genes are TRBV29-1 and TRBJ2-2, with D uncertain. CDR3 length: 12 amino acids. The germline CDR1 and CDR2 sequences are SQVTM and ANQGSEA. The V and J ends lost 7 bases and 1 base respectively, with 7 bases between them. Here the CDR3 reads CSARLNTGELFF. DNA for the CDR3: TGCAGCGCCCGACTGAACACCGGGGAGCTGTTTTTT.

The rearrangement uses TRBV6-1 and TRBJ2-7, with 8 bases that match TRBD1. CDR3 size: 14 residues. Germline lookup yields CDR1 MNHNS and CDR2 SASEGT. Germline trimming cut 6 bases from V and 1 base from J; bases unmatched to any gene: 5. In DNA, the CDR3 is TGTGCCAGCAGGCTGACAGGGGATTCCTACGAGCAGTACTTC. Protein product: CASRLTGDSYEQYF.

CDR3 sequence: CASSLGEKAGQKASYEQYF. Written as DNA, the CDR3 is TGTGCCAGCAGCTTAGGGGAAAAGGCTGGCCAAAAGGCTTCCTACGAGCAGTACTTC. This chain links TRBV7-9 with TRBJ2-7; D unclear. Germline V gives CDR1 SEHNR, CDR2 FQNEAQ (reference sequence). V lost 1 base and J lost 1, with 23 bases in between. This CDR3 is built from 19 residues.

The chain employs TRBV9 and TRBJ2-1; 11 bases line up with TRBD2. Germline CDR1 is SGDLS and CDR2 is YYNGEE. Trimming took 1 base from V and 3 from J; bases not matched to a gene: 0. The CDR3 loop spans 15 amino acids. The CDR3 here is CASSVTSGSYNEQFF. In DNA form, the CDR3 reads TGTGCCAGCAGCGTAACTAGCGGGAGCTACAATGAGCAGTTCTTC.

J is TRBJ1-2 and V is TRBV18; TRBD1 matches at 7 bases. V lost 1 base and J lost 1; bases outside the gene matches: 9. This CDR3 comprises 17 residues. Germline lookup yields CDR1 KGHSH and CDR2 LQKENI. The CDR3 region has the DNA TGTGCCAGCTCACCACTCTTACAGGGGATGGATAACTATGGCTACACCTTC. Its translation is CASSPLLQGMDNYGYTF.

The CDR3 DNA follows: TGTGCCAGCAGCTTGGTGGGACCGAGCTCCAACTATGGCTACACCTTC. This sequence encodes CASSLVGPSSNYGYTF. The chain is built from TRBV7-2 and TRBJ1-2; possible D gene TRBD1, 5 bases. V was pared by 3 bases and J by 2 bases, with 16 bases between. This CDR3 is 16 amino acids long. In germline, CDR1 is SGHTA, CDR2 FQGNSA.

CDR3 nucleotide sequence: TGTGCCAGCAGTTTCGGACAGGGGGGACCAGATACGCAGTATTTT. This gives the protein CASSFGQGGPDTQYF. V and J are TRBV27 and TRBJ2-3; 10 nucleotides agree with TRBD1. The CDR3 consists of 15 residues. Per the germline V gene, CDR1 is MNHEY and CDR2 is SMNVEV (reference sequence). Trimming removed 3 bases from V and 4 bases from J; junction bases left unmatched: 4.

The gene calls are TRBV7-9 and TRBJ2-7; unclear D gene. Germline V gene data show CDR1 as SEHNR and CDR2 as FQNEAQ (reference sequence). The ends were cut back, 2 bases at V and 4 bases at J, with 9 bases in the middle. CDR3 size: 13 residues. CDR3 sequence reads: CASSLLPAYEQYF. For the CDR3, the DNA is TGTGCCAGCAGCTTACTCCCGGCGTACGAGCAGTACTTC.

J is TRBJ2-2 and V is TRBV28; D is uncertain. In germline, CDR1 is MDHEN, CDR2 SYDVKM. This CDR3 contains 16 residues. V was shortened by 2 bases and J by 3 bases, with 13 bases between the two germline ends. The CDR3 spells CASSLSLVGYTGELFF. CDR3 nucleotides: TGTGCCAGCAGTTTAAGTCTAGTCGGTTACACCGGGGAGCTGTTTTTT.

The chain is built from TRBV6-5 and TRBJ1-2; maybe TRBD1 (6 bases). The CDR3 covers 15 residues. V was cut by 5 bases and J by 3 bases, with 16 bases left in between. Germline V gene data show CDR1 as MNHEY and CDR2 as SVGAGI. The CDR3 here is CASSQHRDNYYGYTF. The CDR3 DNA reads as TGTGCCAGCAGTCAACACCGGGACAATTACTATGGCTACACCTTC.

The rearrangement uses TRBV10-3 and TRBJ2-3; D unclear. The CDR3 totals 11 residues. Germline CDR1 is ENHRY and CDR2 is SYGVKD. Trimming removed 5 bases from V and 6 bases from J, with 6 bases in between. In DNA form, the CDR3 reads TGTGCCATCAGTTCTTCGGATACGCAGTATTTT. Protein product: CAISSSDTQYF.

V is TRBV7-8 and J is TRBJ1-5; D is ambiguous. V was trimmed by 1 base and J by 5 bases, leaving 18 bases between them. Per the germline V gene, CDR1 is SGHVS and CDR2 is FQNEAQ. The CDR3 consists of 17 residues. CDR3 protein: CASSLEMGGRWDQPQHF. Here the CDR3 DNA reads TGTGCCAGCAGCTTAGAAATGGGCGGACGCTGGGATCAGCCCCAGCATTTT.

The chain has TRBV11-2 and TRBJ1-4; the match to TRBD1 covers 7 bases. The V gene end was trimmed by 5 bases and the J gene end by 4 bases; junction bases not matched to a gene: 7. CDR3 size: 15 residues. Germline CDR1 and CDR2: SGHAT and FQNNGV. In nucleotides, the CDR3 is TGTGCCAGCAGCCCCCGGACAGGCATTAATGAAAAACTGTTTTTT. Translated, it gives CASSPRTGINEKLFF.

The chain uses TRBV7-6 and TRBJ2-2; unclear D gene. The ends were cut back, 2 bases at V and 7 bases at J, with 17 bases in the middle. The germline V gene encodes CDR1 SGHVS and CDR2 FNYEAQ. The CDR3 loop spans 16 amino acids. The chain's CDR3 is CASSLRLVELGGELFF. CDR3 in DNA: TGTGCCAGCAGCTTACGCCTGGTGGAGCTCGGCGGGGAGCTGTTTTTT. The whole variable domain, filled in from reference TRBV7-6 and TRBJ2-2, reads GAGVSQSPRYKVTKRGQDVALRCDPISGHVSLYWYRQALGQGPEFLTYFNYEAQQDKSGLPNDRFSAERPEGSISTLTIQRTEQRDSAMYRCASSLRLVELGGELFFGEGSRLTVL.

The chain uses TRBV19 and TRBJ1-2; D may be TRBD1 (6 bases). Trimming left V 1 base short and J 4 bases short, with 16 bases between. The CDR3 covers 16 residues. Germline loops: CDR1 LNHDA, CDR2 SQIVND (reference sequence). The CDR3 loop reads CASSIARGKYGYGYTF. The DNA for the CDR3 is TGTGCCAGTAGTATAGCGAGGGGGAAATATGGCTATGGCTACACCTTC. Full variable domain (outside the CDR3, taken from reference TRBV19 and TRBJ1-2): DGGITQSPKYLFRKEGQNVTLSCEQNLNHDAMYWYRQDPGQGLRLIYYSQIVNDFQKGDIAEGYSVSREKKESFPLTVTSAQKNPTAFYLCASSIARGKYGYGYTFGSGTRLTVV.

The CDR3 DNA reads as TGTGCCAGCAGTTTAAGTCAGCCCCAGCATTTT. It specifies CASSLSQPQHF. The V gene is TRBV28, the J gene TRBJ1-5, with D unclear. Trimming pared 2 bases from V and 6 bases from J, leaving 2 bases between. This CDR3 is built from 11 residues. The germline gives CDR1 MDHEN, CDR2 SYDVKM. Together with reference TRBV28 and TRBJ1-5, the CDR3 gives the full variable domain: DVKVTQSSRYLVKRTGEKVFLECVQDMDHENMFWYRQDPGLGLRLIYFSYDVKMKEKGDIPEGYSVSREKKERFSLILESASTNQTSMYLCASSLSQPQHFGDGTRLSIL.

The CDR3 coding sequence is TGTGCCAGCAACCTGCGGCCGGGACTAGTCTACGAGCAGTACTTC. Translated, it gives CASNLRPGLVYEQYF. The J gene is TRBJ2-7, the V gene TRBV27, with 8 bases fitting TRBD2. The ends lost 7 bases at V and 3 bases at J; junction bases unmatched: 11. The CDR3 is 15 amino acids. CDR1 MNHEY and CDR2 SMNVEV come from the germline V gene (reference sequence).

By frequency in the sample, this clone is medium-sized (0.01 to 0.1%). In nucleotides, the CDR3 is TGTGCCAGCAGCTTAGTATTTTCGGAGACCCAGTACTTC. Protein product: CASSLVFSETQYF. V gene TRBV7-6 combines with J gene TRBJ2-5; D unclear. CDR1 is SGHVS, CDR2 FNYEAQ, per germline. V lost 1 base and J lost 5, with 8 bases in between. The length of the CDR3 is 13 residues.

This sequence joins TRBV19 and TRBJ1-2; D not resolved. The V and J ends lost 5 bases and 4 bases respectively, with 14 bases between them. The germline V gene has CDR1 LNHDA and CDR2 SQIVND (reference sequence). The CDR3 runs to 14 residues. In DNA, the CDR3 is TGTGCCAGTAGTCAATCCGGGCTTACCTATGGCTACACCTTC. Amino acids: CASSQSGLTYGYTF.